A selection of T cell receptor beta chains follows, all from one sample in a study of spatial heterogeneity in lung cancer. From the 5' RACE reads, TCRdb called clonotypes with MiXCR, one entry per CDR3 protein. The top ten clones hold approximately 4.6% of a sample with approximately 82,000 distinct CDR3 sequences, roughly 12% of them seen once. The sequencing here drew on PBMCs, taken at surgery. Receptors originate from a male donor with early-stage non-small cell lung cancer. Each CDR3 is given with its conserved first and last residue. The D gene is left open where the match is weak. Only part of the rows carry a size: once, few, many, or a class if the clone is expanded.

cdr3_nt	cdr3_aa	j_call	d_call	v_call	clone_size
TGTGCCAGCAGTGGAACAGGGAACGCTGAAGCTTTCTTT	CASSGTGNAEAFF	TRBJ1-1	NA	TRBV25-1	NA
TGTGCCAGTAGTATAGAGACAGGGATGGACGAGCAGTACTTC	CASSIETGMDEQYF	TRBJ2-7	TRBD1	TRBV19	few
TGTGCCAGCAGTTTGGCAGGGGGCGGCACAGATACGCAGTATTTT	CASSLAGGGTDTQYF	TRBJ2-3	TRBD1	TRBV28	NA
TGCAGCGTTGAAGACGGGACAGCCTACGAGCAGTACTTC	CSVEDGTAYEQYF	TRBJ2-7	TRBD1	TRBV29-1	few
TGCAGCGTTGAACATGGCGGAGGGACTGAAGCTTTCTTT	CSVEHGGGTEAFF	TRBJ1-1	NA	TRBV29-1	NA
TGTGCCAGCAGCCCCGCCGGGACAGGGGCTCCCTATGGCTACACCTTC	CASSPAGTGAPYGYTF	TRBJ1-2	TRBD1	TRBV7-8	few
TGTGCCAGCAGCCACCCCCCGGGACAGGAGGTGTACGAGCAGTACTTC	CASSHPPGQEVYEQYF	TRBJ2-7	TRBD1	TRBV7-9	few
TGTGCCAGCAGTCTGGGACAGATTAACCTCTACGAGCAGTACTTC	CASSLGQINLYEQYF	TRBJ2-7	TRBD1	TRBV12-3/TRBV12-4	NA
TGTGCCAGCAGTACAGCAGGGTTGCAATCTGAAGCTTTCTTT	CASSTAGLQSEAFF	TRBJ1-1	NA	TRBV6-5	NA
TGTGCCAGCAGTGTATCAATTGGGACAGCTCTTAATTCACCCCTCCACTTT	CASSVSIGTALNSPLHF	TRBJ1-6	TRBD1	TRBV12-3/TRBV12-4	many
TGTGCCAGCAGTTTAGCATCTCCGGGTTTTGAGCAGTTCTTC	CASSLASPGFEQFF	TRBJ2-1	NA	TRBV12-3/TRBV12-4	few
TGTGCCAGTAGTAAGGGTTGGGGGTCACCCCTCCACTTT	CASSKGWGSPLHF	TRBJ1-6	NA	TRBV19	NA
TGTGCCAGCAGCTCTCAGGTTGGGCCCTATCAGCCCCAGCATTTT	CASSSQVGPYQPQHF	TRBJ1-5	NA	TRBV11-2	few
TGTGCCAGCAGCTTAGCAGCAGGGGAGCAGTACTTC	CASSLAAGEQYF	TRBJ2-7	NA	TRBV11-2	NA
TGCGCCAGCAGTCACCCCCGGACGGCGAACACCGGGGAGCTGTTTTTT	CASSHPRTANTGELFF	TRBJ2-2	NA	TRBV23-1	few
TGTGCCAGCAGCGTGGGACTTTCGGGCCCCTACGAGCAGTACTTC	CASSVGLSGPYEQYF	TRBJ2-7	NA	TRBV9	NA
TGTGCCAGCAGCCCCCTGGGGGCAGATACGCAGTATTTT	CASSPLGADTQYF	TRBJ2-3	NA	TRBV7-2	NA
TGCGCCAGCAGCAGTGGTATCAATCAGCCCCAGCATTTT	CASSSGINQPQHF	TRBJ1-5	NA	TRBV5-1	NA
TGCAGCGTTGAAGGCGCCTCCTACGACGAGCAGTACTTC	CSVEGASYDEQYF	TRBJ2-7	NA	TRBV29-1	few
TGTGCCAGCAGCCCGGACGTCCTTACAGATACGCAGTATTTT	CASSPDVLTDTQYF	TRBJ2-3	NA	TRBV2	few
TGCGCCAGCAGCGCCGTCGAGGGCGCCCCCGGGGAGCTGTTTTTT	CASSAVEGAPGELFF	TRBJ2-2	NA	TRBV5-1	few
TGTGCCAGTGAGACTCGGGGGAACACTGAAGCTTTCTTT	CASETRGNTEAFF	TRBJ1-1	NA	TRBV19	few
TGTGCCAGCAGCGGTTTTGGCCGAGGTTTCTACAATGAGCAGTTCTTC	CASSGFGRGFYNEQFF	TRBJ2-1	NA	TRBV11-2	NA
TGCGCCAGCAGCTTCCCCGGGACAGGGGAAGAGACCCAGTACTTC	CASSFPGTGEETQYF	TRBJ2-5	TRBD1	TRBV5-1	few
TGTGCCTGGATCTTGGCGCGTCAGGGGGCCTATAATTCACCCCTCCACTTT	CAWILARQGAYNSPLHF	TRBJ1-6	TRBD1	TRBV30	many
TGTGCCAGCAGTCAACCTCGGGACGGAAATTCACCCCTCCACTTT	CASSQPRDGNSPLHF	TRBJ1-6	NA	TRBV6-5	NA